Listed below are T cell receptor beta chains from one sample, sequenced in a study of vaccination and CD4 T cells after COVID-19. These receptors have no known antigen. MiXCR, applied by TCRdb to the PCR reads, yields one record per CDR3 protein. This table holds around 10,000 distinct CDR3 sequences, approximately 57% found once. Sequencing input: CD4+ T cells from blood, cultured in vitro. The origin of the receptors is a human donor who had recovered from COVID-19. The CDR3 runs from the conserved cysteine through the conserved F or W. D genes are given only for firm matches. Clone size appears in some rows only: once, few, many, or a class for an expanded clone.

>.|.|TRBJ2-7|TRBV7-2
CASSHFLLVGSYEQYF
TGTGCCAGCAGCCACTTCCTACTAGTAGGGTCCTACGAGCAGTACTTC
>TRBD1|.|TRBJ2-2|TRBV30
CAWSTPGTGVGELFF
TGTGCCTGGAGTACGCCCGGGACAGGGGTCGGGGAGCTGTTTTTT
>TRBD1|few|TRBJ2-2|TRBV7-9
CASSHGTETGELFF
TGTGCCAGCAGCCACGGGACAGAAACCGGGGAGCTGTTTTTT
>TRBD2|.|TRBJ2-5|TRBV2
CASSEVSGAETQYF
TGTGCCAGCAGTGAGGTTAGCGGGGCCGAGACCCAGTACTTC
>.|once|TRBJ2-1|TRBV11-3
CASSLQRSSYNEQFF
TGTGCCAGCAGCTTACAGCGGAGCTCCTACAATGAGCAGTTCTTC
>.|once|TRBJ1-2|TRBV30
CAWSVGEGYTF
TGTGCCTGGAGTGTTGGTGAGGGCTACACCTTC
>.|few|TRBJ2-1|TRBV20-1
CSASGAGASQDNEQFF
TGCAGTGCTAGTGGGGCGGGGGCCTCCCAAGACAATGAGCAGTTCTTC
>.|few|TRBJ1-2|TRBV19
CASRGGDYGYTF
TGTGCCTCCCGGGGGGGCGACTATGGCTACACCTTC
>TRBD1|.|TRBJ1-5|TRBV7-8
CASSLGRQGIGQPQHF
TGTGCCAGCAGCTTGGGACGACAGGGGATTGGTCAGCCCCAGCATTTT
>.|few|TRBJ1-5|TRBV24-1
CATSGDGPQHF
TGTGCCACCAGTGGCGACGGGCCCCAGCATTTT
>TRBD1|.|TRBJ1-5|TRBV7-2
CASSLLDRTQHF
TGTGCCAGCAGCCTACTGGACAGGACCCAGCATTTT
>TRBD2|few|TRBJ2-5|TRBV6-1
CASSGTRGGQETQYF
TGTGCCAGCAGTGGGACTAGGGGTGGGCAAGAGACCCAGTACTTC
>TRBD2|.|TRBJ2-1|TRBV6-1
CASNREGRYNEQFF
TGTGCCAGTAATCGGGAGGGCCGATATAATGAGCAGTTCTTC
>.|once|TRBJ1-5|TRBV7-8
CASSLASRRSNQPQHF
TGTGCCAGCAGCTTAGCGAGCAGGAGGTCCAATCAGCCCCAGCATTTT
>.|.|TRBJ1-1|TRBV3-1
CASSPYPTRATEAFF
TGTGCCAGCAGTCCATATCCCACCAGAGCCACTGAAGCTTTCTTT
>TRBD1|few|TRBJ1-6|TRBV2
CASSRQGGGNSPLHF
TGTGCCAGCAGTAGACAGGGGGGTGGTAATTCACCCCTCCACTTT
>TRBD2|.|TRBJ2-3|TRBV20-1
CSATGLGADTQYF
TGCAGTGCCACGGGACTAGGCGCAGATACGCAGTATTTT
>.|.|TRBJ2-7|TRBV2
CASSEKPDYEQYF
TGTGCCAGCAGTGAAAAACCGGACTACGAGCAGTACTTC
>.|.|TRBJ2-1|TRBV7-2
CASSLAIGNEQFF
TGTGCCAGCAGCTTAGCTATTGGCAATGAGCAGTTCTTC
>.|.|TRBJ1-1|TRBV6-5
CASSYGGTEAFF
TGTGCCAGCAGTTACGGGGGCACTGAAGCTTTCTTT
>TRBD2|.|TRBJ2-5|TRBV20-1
CSASDSKLASETQYF
TGCAGTGCTAGTGATTCTAAACTAGCGTCGGAGACCCAGTACTTC
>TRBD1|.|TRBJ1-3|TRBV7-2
CASSLAFGTGRLPSSGNTIYF
TGTGCCAGCAGCTTAGCCTTCGGGACAGGGCGCCTCCCGAGCTCTGGAAACACCATATATTTT
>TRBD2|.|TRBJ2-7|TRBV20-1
CSATQAGGPHEQYF
TGCAGTGCTACCCAAGCGGGGGGGCCCCACGAGCAGTACTTC
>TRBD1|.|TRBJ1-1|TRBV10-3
CAIRESTGKDNTEAFF
TGTGCCATCAGGGAGTCGACAGGGAAGGATAACACTGAAGCTTTCTTT
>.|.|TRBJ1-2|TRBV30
CASRGGPNYGYTF
TGTGCCTCACGTGGAGGGCCAAACTATGGCTACACCTTC
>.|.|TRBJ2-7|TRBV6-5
CASSYSRGEQYF
TGTGCCAGCAGCTACTCCCGAGGCGAGCAGTACTTC
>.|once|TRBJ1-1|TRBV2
CASSPRRAEAFF
TGTGCCAGCAGTCCTCGACGGGCTGAAGCTTTCTTT
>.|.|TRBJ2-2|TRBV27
CASGSPQGGRTGELFF
TGTGCCAGCGGCTCCCCACAGGGGGGGCGGACCGGGGAGCTGTTTTTT
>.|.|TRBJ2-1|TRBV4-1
CASSQDLDMAISYNEQFF
TGCGCCAGCAGCCAAGATCTGGATATGGCCATCTCCTACAATGAGCAGTTCTTC
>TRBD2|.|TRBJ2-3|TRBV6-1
CASSPSSGGWTDTQYF
TGTGCCAGCAGCCCCTCTAGCGGGGGGTGGACAGATACGCAGTATTTT
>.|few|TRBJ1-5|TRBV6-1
CASLPTLGNQPQHF
TGTGCCAGCCTCCCGACCCTGGGCAATCAGCCCCAGCATTTT
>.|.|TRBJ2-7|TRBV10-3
CAISESEWGAREQYF
TGTGCCATCAGTGAGTCGGAATGGGGGGCGCGGGAGCAGTACTTC
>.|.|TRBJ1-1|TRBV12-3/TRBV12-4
CASSFEGNTEAFF
TGTGCCAGCAGTTTTGAGGGAAACACTGAAGCTTTCTTT
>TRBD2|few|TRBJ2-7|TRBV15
CATSRGRTRSSYEQYF
TGTGCCACCAGCAGAGGAAGGACTAGGAGCTCCTACGAGCAGTACTTC
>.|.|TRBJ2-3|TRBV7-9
CASSSRLSTDTQYF
TGTGCCAGCAGCTCAAGACTGAGTACAGATACGCAGTATTTT
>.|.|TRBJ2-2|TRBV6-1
CASSRVGPHNTGELFF
TGTGCCAGCAGTCGAGTCGGGCCCCACAACACCGGGGAGCTGTTTTTT
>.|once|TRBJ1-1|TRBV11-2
CASSFTQNTEAFF
TGTGCCAGCAGCTTTACTCAGAACACTGAAGCTTTCTTT
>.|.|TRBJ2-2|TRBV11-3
CASSLYGSSATGELFF
TGTGCCAGCAGCTTATACGGTAGCTCCGCCACCGGGGAGCTGTTTTTT
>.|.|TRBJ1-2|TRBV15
CATSRELGDNYGYTF
TGTGCCACCAGCAGAGAGTTAGGGGACAACTATGGCTACACCTTC
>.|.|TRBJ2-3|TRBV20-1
CSARTGDGLDTQYF
TGCAGTGCTAGGACCGGCGATGGATTAGATACGCAGTATTTT
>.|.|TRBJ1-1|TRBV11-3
CASSRGTGRNEAFF
TGTGCCAGCAGCCGAGGAACAGGGCGGAACGAAGCTTTCTTT
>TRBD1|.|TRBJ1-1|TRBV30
CAWSVDRGEQAFF
TGTGCCTGGAGTGTGGACAGGGGAGAACAAGCTTTCTTT
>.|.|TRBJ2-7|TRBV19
CASSTASDSYEQYF
TGTGCCAGTAGTACGGCCAGCGACTCCTACGAGCAGTACTTC
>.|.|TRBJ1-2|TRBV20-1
CSASLLDGYTF
TGCAGTGCTTCTCTCCTAGACGGCTACACCTTC
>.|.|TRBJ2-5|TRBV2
CASSEAGSNQETQYF
TGTGCCAGCAGTGAAGCGGGTAGCAACCAAGAGACCCAGTACTTC
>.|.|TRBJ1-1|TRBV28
CASSFSMGTEAFF
TGTGCCAGCAGTTTTTCCATGGGCACTGAAGCTTTCTTT
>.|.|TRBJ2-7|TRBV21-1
CASTLPGQKMHEQYF
TGTGCCAGCACCTTACCGGGACAGAAGATGCACGAGCAGTACTTC
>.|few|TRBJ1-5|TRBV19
CASTGLSNQPQHF
TGTGCCAGTACGGGACTAAGCAATCAGCCCCAGCATTTT
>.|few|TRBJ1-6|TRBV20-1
CSARDPGGGDSPLHF
TGCAGTGCTAGAGACCCCGGAGGCGGGGATTCACCCCTCCACTTT
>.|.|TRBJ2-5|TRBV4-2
CASSPSDRQETQYF
TGTGCCAGCAGCCCCTCGGACAGACAAGAGACCCAGTACTTC
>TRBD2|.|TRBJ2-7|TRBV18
CASSREGGSYEQYF
TGTGCCAGCTCACGGGAGGGTGGTTCCTACGAGCAGTACTTC
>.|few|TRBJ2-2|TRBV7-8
CASSSSATVVTGELFF
TGTGCCAGCAGCTCGTCGGCCACGGTGGTCACCGGGGAGCTGTTTTTT
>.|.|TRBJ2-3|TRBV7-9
CASNLAAATDTQYF
TGTGCCAGCAACCTAGCAGCCGCCACAGATACGCAGTATTTT
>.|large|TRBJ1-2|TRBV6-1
CASSPPQGNYGYTF
TGTGCCAGCAGTCCCCCACAGGGTAACTATGGCTACACCTTC
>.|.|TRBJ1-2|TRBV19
CASSLNYGYTF
TGTGCCAGTAGTTTAAACTATGGCTACACCTTC